The T cell receptor (beta chain) described here comes from a study of molecular identifiers for immune sequencing clone quantification (dated by TCRdb to 2016 to 2019). About the full investigation: For a replicate experiment, RNA from roughly 21,000 or 96,000 naive CD8 T cells was divided into five aliquots, and four of the five aliquots were sequenced. CD8 T cells were used in a methods study to benchmark molecular-identifier clustering-based TCR repertoire sequencing (MIDCIRS) and TCR RNA copy counting. The paper's findings and limits, for the study overall: About three recovered TCR RNA copies per cell were obtained by modeling, versus roughly 10 by digital PCR, implying a capture efficiency of 30% to 35%. In CMV-specific effector cells, clones with more than 20 RNA copies accounted for over 98% of molecules, whereas in naive cells such clones accounted for under 1%. When barcode sub-clustering was not used, chimeric consensus sequences inflated TCR diversity, with chimeras reaching as high as 47%. Highly expanded clone sizes could be underestimated if identical TCR molecules share a barcode. The naive libraries included spiked-in Jurkat TCR RNA (approximately 11 copies' worth), and this RNA is not part of the donor repertoire. Even against a background of 850,000 to 1,000,000 naive CD8 T cells, spiked-in Jurkat TCR RNA amounting to a single cell's worth was reported to be detectable.

Libraries of naive CD8 T cells were generated from roughly 21,000 to 960,000 sorted cells, with 10%, 30% or 50% of the purified RNA used. Naive CD8 T cells were FACS-sorted as CD8+CD4-CCR7+CD45RA+ on a BD FACSAria II into RLT Plus buffer. Detection sensitivity was tested by spiking Jurkat RNA equal to about 10 TCR copies' worth into samples containing roughly 18,000-1,000,000 naive CD8 T cells. Enrichment of CD8 T cells was performed with RosetteSep CD8+ T Cell Enrichment Cocktail and Ficoll-Paque, after which ACK red cell lysis was carried out. Libraries were constructed by PCR. Sequencer: NextSeq 500. Preparation of bulk TCR libraries followed a previously described approach, with the TCR primers listed in Table S5. Total RNA was purified with the Qiagen AllPrep DNA/RNA kit. Before any analysis, reads coming from multiple sequencing runs of the same library were combined into one pool. The original pipeline was this. Only reads with exact TCR constant sequence were kept, trimmed to 150 nt, and grouped by their 12-nt molecular barcodes. Reads inside each barcode group were sub-clustered using a 15% Levenshtein threshold, and a quality-weighted consensus sequence was constructed for each RNA molecule. Non-functional sequences were removed, as were lower-count sequences one edit away from another. Barcode sub-clusters with fewer than 20% of the maximum read count were removed, based on fitting two negative binomial distributions. TCRdb redid the processing of the public reads, applying fastp at Q25 and MiXCR, and retained in-frame beta chains. Records with the same CDR3 protein are collapsed into one entry carrying the most frequent genes and DNA. These V and J calls rely on TCRdb rather than the paper's analysis. The sample table records approximately 630,000 distinct CDR3 sequences; about 25% of these occur just once. About 0.84% of the sample is in the top ten clones.

Counted from cysteine to phenylalanine, this CDR3 has 16 amino acids. The DNA shown is the 48-base CDR3, in frame from base 1. Of note for this clonotype: Its antigen remains unidentified. One junction end does not reproduce the germline sequence, and a read error may be involved.

The V gene is TRBV12-3 or TRBV12-4 and the J gene is TRBJ1-3; TRBD1 is perhaps the D gene, given 5 matching bases. This TCR was recovered from a human donor in good health. Some libraries in this study had Jurkat cell RNA spiked in. The specimen sequenced was naive CD8+ T cells from blood, with Jurkat cell RNA spiked in. Sample cell subset or site, as interpreted from the label and publication: FACS-sorted CD8+CD4-CCR7+CD45RA+ naive T cells. The nucleotide sequence is given as TGTGCCAGCAGTTTTTTCCTAGGGGCCTCTGGAGACACCATATATTTT. It translates to CASSFFLGASGDTIYF.